Here is one T cell receptor beta chain with its context. What it binds is unknown. The source of the sample is a study of OX40 agonist ivuxolimab in advanced cancers. For the study at large: Patients with prior anti-PD-1, anti-PD-L1 or anti-CTLA-4 therapy were eligible; approximately 37% had some. The study reported partial responses in three patients: one hepatocellular carcinoma, two cutaneous melanoma.

TCRdb's table, derived via immunoSEQ multiplex PCR, lists solely in-frame clones and lacks some. The data contain fewer than 95,000 clones, 80% to 90% of them singletons. Study observations and caveats: The CD4+ and CD8+ T cells in the blood had expanded clonally by week 6 at 0.1 to 3.0 mg/kg. Partly responding patients at 0.1-3.0 mg/kg showed some of the smallest clonal expansion.

V gave up 5 bases and J gave up 4 bases, with 6 bases separating them. This CDR3 contains 12 residues. Germline-derived CDR1 and CDR2 are LGHNT and FRNRAP. This sample comprised CD4+ or CD8+ T cells sorted from blood, obtained in a trial of the OX40 agonist ivuxolimab. The clonotype originates from an adult with an advanced solid tumor such as melanoma, head and neck, liver or kidney cancer. V usage is TRBV12-5 and J usage is TRBJ2-1; D is uncertain. CDR3 protein: CASGRTYNEQFF. The CDR3 nucleotides read TGTGCTAGTGGTCGGACGTACAATGAGCAGTTCTTC.